The clone carrying this T cell receptor (beta chain) has only a few counts. Its antigen is as yet unknown. This sample is drawn from a study of T cells in Graves' hyperthyroidism and ophthalmopathy. Study conclusions and caveats: A model of 13 V-J features distinguished ophthalmopathy from stable hyperthyroidism. Among thyroid clonotypes expanded above 0.001, most also appeared in blood.

Researchers amplified the TCR beta CDR3 regions from RNA transcripts. The HTBI primer set served for first-round RT-PCR of the TCR CDR3. TCRdb re-called the multiplex PCR reads through MiXCR, storing one row per CDR3 protein. This table has some 560,000 distinct CDR3 sequences, approximately 14% appearing once. Newly diagnosed patients aged 18 to 65 had hyperthyroidism of under 2 months' duration. 10 ml fresh peripheral blood yielded the PBMCs. From germline, CDR1 is DFQATT and CDR2 SNEGSKA (reference sequence). V lost 6 bases and J 0 bases, leaving 12 bases between the germline ends. This CDR3 is built from 15 residues.

Material for sequencing was blood. The receptor was derived from a woman in her 30s with Graves' hyperthyroidism. The chain has TRBV20-1 and TRBJ1-6; D gene unclear. The CDR3 sequence is CSAIRSSSYNSPLHF. Here the CDR3 DNA reads TGCAGTGCGATTAGGAGTTCCTCCTATAATTCACCCCTCCACTTT.